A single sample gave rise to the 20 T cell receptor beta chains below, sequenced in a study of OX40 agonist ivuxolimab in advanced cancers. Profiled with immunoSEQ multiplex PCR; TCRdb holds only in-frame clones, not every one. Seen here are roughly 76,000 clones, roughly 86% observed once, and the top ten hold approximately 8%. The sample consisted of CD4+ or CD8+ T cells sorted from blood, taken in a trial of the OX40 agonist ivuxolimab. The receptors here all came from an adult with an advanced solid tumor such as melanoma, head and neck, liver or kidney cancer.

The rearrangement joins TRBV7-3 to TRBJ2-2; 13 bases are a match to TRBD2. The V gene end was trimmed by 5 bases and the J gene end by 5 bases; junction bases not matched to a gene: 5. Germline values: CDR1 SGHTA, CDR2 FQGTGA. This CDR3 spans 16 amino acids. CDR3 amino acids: CASSPWTSGGTGELFF. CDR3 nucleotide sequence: TGTGCCAGCAGCCCTTGGACTAGCGGGGGAACCGGGGAGCTGTTTTTT. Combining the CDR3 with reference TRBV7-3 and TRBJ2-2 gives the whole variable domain GAGVSQTPSNKVTEKGKYVELRCDPISGHTALYWYRQSLGQGPEFLIYFQGTGAADDSGLPNDRFFAVRPEGSVSTLKIQRTERGDSAVYLCASSPWTSGGTGELFFGEGSRLTVL.

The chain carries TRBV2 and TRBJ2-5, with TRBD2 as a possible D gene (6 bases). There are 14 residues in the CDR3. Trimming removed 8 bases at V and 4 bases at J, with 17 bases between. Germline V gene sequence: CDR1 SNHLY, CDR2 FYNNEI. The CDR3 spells CASQKGTSLETQYF. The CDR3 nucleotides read TGTGCCAGCCAGAAGGGGACTTCATTAGAGACCCAGTACTTC.

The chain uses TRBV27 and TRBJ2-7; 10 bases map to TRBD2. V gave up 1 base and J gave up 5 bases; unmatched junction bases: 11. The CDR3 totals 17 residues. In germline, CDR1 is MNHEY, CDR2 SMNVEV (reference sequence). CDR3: CASSLYSLASGSNEQYF. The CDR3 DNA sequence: TGTGCCAGCAGTTTATATTCCCTAGCTAGCGGGAGTAACGAGCAGTACTTC.

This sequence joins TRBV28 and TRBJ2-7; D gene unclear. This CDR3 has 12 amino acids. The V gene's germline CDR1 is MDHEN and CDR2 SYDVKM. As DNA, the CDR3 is TGTGTTACAGAGGCAGGCCTAGGGGAGCAGTACTTC. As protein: CVTEAGLGEQYF. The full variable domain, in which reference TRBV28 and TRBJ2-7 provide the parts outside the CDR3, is DVKVTQSSRYLVKRTGEKVFLECVQDMDHENMFWYRQDPGLGLRLIYFSYDVKMKEKGDIPEGYSVSREKKERFSLILESASTNQTSMYLCVTEAGLGEQYFGPGTRLTVT.

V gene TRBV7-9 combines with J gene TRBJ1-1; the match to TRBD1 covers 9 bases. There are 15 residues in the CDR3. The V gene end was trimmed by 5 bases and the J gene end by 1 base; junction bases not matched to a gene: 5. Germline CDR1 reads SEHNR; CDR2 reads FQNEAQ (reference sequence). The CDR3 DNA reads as TGTGCCAGCAGCGTGGGACAGGGTAAGAACACTGAAGCTTTCTTT. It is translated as CASSVGQGKNTEAFF.

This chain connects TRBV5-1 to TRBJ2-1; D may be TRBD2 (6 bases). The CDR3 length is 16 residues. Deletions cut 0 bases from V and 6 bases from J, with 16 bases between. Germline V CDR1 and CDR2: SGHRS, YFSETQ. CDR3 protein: CASSLDGDSRGNEQFF. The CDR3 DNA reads TGCGCCAGCAGCTTGGATGGGGACTCCCGAGGCAATGAGCAGTTCTTC.

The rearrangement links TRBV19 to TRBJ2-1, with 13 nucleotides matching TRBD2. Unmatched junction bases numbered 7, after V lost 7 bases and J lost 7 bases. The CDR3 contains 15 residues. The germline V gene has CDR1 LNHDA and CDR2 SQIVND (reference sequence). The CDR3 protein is CASTPTSGGFNEQFF. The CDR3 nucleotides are TGTGCCAGTACTCCGACTAGCGGGGGGTTTAATGAGCAGTTCTTC.

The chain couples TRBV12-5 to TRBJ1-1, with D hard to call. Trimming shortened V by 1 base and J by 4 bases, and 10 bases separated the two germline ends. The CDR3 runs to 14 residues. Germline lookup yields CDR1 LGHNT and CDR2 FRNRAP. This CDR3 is CASGLGGVSTEAFF. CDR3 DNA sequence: TGTGCTAGTGGTTTGGGTGGGGTTTCCACTGAAGCTTTCTTT. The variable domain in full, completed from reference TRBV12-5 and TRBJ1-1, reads DARVTQTPRHKVTEMGQEVTMRCQPILGHNTVFWYRQTMMQGLELLAYFRNRAPLDDSGMPKDRFSAEMPDATLATLKIQPSEPRDSAVYFCASGLGGVSTEAFFGQGTRLTVV.

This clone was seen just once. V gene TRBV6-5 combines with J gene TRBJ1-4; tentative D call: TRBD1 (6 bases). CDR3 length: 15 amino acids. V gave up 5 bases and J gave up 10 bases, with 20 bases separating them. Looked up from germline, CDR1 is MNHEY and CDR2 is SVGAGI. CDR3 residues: CASSGFISWGAKLFF. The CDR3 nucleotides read TGTGCCAGCAGTGGCTTCATATCCTGGGGGGCAAAACTGTTTTTT.

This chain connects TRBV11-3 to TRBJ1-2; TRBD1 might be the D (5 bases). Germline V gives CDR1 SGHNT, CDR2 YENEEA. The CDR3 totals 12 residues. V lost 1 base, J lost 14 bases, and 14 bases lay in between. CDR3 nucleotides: TGTGCCAGCAGCTTAGGTGGGCAGGGCCGGACCTTC. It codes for CASSLGGQGRTF.

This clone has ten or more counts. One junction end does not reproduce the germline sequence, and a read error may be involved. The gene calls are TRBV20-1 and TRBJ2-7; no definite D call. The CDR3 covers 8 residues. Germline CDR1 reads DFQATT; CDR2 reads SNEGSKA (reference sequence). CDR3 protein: CSARDLTF. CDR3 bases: TGCAGTGCTAGAGATCTCACCTTC.

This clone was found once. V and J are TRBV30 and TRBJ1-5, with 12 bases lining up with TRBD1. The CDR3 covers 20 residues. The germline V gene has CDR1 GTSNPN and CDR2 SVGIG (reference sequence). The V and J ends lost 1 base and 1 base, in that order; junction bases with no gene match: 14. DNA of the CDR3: TGTGCCTGGAGTGCAGGATTTCCGGGACAGGGGGCTTCAAGCAATCAGCCCCAGCATTTT. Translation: CAWSAGFPGQGASSNQPQHF.

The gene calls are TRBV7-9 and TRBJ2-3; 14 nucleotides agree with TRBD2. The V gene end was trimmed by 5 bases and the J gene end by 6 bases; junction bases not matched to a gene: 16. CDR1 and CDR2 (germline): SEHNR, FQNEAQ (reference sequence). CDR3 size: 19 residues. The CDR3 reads CASSGGLAGGGAQRDTQYF. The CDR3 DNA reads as TGTGCCAGCAGCGGCGGACTAGCGGGAGGAGGAGCACAACGCGATACGCAGTATTTT.

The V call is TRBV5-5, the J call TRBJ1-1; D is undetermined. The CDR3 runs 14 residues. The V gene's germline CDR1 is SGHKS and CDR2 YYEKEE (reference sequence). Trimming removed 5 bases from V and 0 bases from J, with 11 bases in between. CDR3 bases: TGTGCCAGCAGGGCCCTTGGGATGAACACTGAAGCTTTCTTT. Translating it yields CASRALGMNTEAFF.

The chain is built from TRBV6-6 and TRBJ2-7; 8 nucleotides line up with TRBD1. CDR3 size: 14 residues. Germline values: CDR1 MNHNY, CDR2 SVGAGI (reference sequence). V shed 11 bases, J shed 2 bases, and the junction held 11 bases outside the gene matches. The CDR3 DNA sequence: TGTGCCGTAACGCCGGGACAGGATCCCTACGAGCAGTACTTC. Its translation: CAVTPGQDPYEQYF.

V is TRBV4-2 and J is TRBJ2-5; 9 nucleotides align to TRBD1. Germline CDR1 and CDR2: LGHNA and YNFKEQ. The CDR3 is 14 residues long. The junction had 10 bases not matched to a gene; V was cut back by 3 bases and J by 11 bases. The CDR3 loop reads CASSQLEDRGEQYF. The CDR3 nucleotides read TGTGCCAGCAGCCAGCTCGAGGACAGGGGAGAGCAGTACTTC.

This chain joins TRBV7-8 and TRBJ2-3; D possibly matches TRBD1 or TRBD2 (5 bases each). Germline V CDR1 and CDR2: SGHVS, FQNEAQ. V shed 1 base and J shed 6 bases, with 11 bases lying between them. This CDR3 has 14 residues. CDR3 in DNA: TGTGCCAGCAGCTTAGGAGGGGTGTGGGATACGCAGTATTTT. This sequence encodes CASSLGGVWDTQYF.

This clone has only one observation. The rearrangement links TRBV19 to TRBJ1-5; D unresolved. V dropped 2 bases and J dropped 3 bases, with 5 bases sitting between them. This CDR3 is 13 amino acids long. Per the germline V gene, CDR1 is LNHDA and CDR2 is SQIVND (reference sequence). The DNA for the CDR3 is TGTGCCAGTAGTATAATTCCCAATCAGCCCCAGCATTTT. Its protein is CASSIIPNQPQHF. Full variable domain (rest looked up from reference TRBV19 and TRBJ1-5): DGGITQSPKYLFRKEGQNVTLSCEQNLNHDAMYWYRQDPGQGLRLIYYSQIVNDFQKGDIAEGYSVSREKKESFPLTVTSAQKNPTAFYLCASSIIPNQPQHFGDGTRLSIL.

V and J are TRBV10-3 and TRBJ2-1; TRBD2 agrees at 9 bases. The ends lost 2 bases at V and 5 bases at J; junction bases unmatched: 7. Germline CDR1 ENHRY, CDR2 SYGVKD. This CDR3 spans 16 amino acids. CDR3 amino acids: CAISEAGGLLDNEQFF. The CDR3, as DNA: TGTGCCATCAGTGAGGCGGGGGGGCTTTTGGACAATGAGCAGTTCTTC.

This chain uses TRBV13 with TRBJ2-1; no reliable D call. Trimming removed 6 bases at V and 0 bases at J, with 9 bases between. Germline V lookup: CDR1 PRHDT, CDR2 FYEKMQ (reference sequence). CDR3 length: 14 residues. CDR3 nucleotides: TGTGCCAGCAGAAGGCTTAGCTCCTACAATGAGCAGTTCTTC. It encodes CASRRLSSYNEQFF.